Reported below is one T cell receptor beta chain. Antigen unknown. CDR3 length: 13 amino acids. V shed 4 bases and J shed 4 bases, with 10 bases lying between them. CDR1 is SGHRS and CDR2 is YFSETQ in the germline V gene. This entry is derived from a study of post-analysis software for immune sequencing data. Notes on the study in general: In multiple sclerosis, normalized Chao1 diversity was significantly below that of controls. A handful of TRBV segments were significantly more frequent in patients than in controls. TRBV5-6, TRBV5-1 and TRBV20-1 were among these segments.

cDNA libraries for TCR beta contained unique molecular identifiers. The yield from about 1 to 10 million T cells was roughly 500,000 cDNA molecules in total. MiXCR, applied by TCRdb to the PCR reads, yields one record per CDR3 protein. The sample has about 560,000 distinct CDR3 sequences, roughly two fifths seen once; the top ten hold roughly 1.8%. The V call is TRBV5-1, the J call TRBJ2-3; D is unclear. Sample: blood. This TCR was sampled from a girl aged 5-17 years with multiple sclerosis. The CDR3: CASSESRADTQYF. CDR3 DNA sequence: TGCGCCAGCAGCGAGAGCCGTGCAGATACGCAGTATTTT.